Reported below is one TCR beta chain. The sample belongs to a study of cytomegalovirus exposure and HLA in healthy donors. Germline lookup yields CDR1 MDHEN and CDR2 SYDVKM. The J segment lost 4 bases and the V segment lost 1 base, leaving 6 bases of the junction unmatched. The CDR3 totals 17 residues. Both 60 Vbeta primers and 13 Jbeta primers went into the PCR. Measured with immunoSEQ multiplex PCR; TCRdb has only the in-frame clones, and not every one. Among some 130,000 clones, roughly 80% were seen once, and the ten largest hold roughly 2.3%. The sample was PBMCs. The chain has TRBV28 and TRBJ1-4; the match to TRBD1 covers 10 bases. The origin of this receptor is a man aged 25-45 years in good health and CMV-seronegative. The CDR3: CASSLFLGTGDNEKLFF. CDR3 in DNA: TGTGCCAGCAGTTTATTTTTAGGGACAGGGGATAATGAAAAACTGTTTTTT.